Below, 22 T cell receptor beta chains from the same sample are listed, as sequenced in a study of Graves' ophthalmopathy and Graves' hyperthyroidism. Beta-chain TCR CDR3 regions were amplified from RNA transcripts. Second-round multiplex PCR came after first-round RT-PCR with HTBI primers. MiXCR was run by TCRdb on the multiplex PCR reads, yielding one entry per CDR3 protein. The data show about 39,000 distinct CDR3 sequences, 50% seen once. Sequenced material: peripheral blood. The source of these receptors is an adult woman with stable Graves' hyperthyroidism.

This rearrangement joins TRBV29-1 to TRBJ2-2, with 9 bases matching TRBD1. CDR3 length equals 14 residues. V shed 6 bases and J 7 bases; nucleotides not matched to a gene: 9. The germline gives CDR1 SQVTM, CDR2 ANQGSEA. The CDR3 DNA reads as TGCAGCGTCCCCGGGACAGGGAAGGACGGGGAGCTGTTTTTT. It encodes CSVPGTGKDGELFF.

Ten or more counts support this clonotype. This chain uses TRBV7-3 with TRBJ2-1, with D unclear. The CDR3 sequence is 13 residues long. Per the germline V gene, CDR1 is SGHTA and CDR2 is FQGTGA. The ends were cut back, 5 bases at V and 5 bases at J, with 10 bases in the middle. The CDR3: CASSTHTDNEQFF. DNA for the CDR3: TGTGCCAGCAGCACCCACACGGACAATGAGCAGTTCTTC.

The V call is TRBV7-4, the J call TRBJ1-2, with no clear D. Germline V gene sequence: CDR1 SGHVT, CDR2 SQSDAQ. V was pared by 2 bases and J by 6 bases, with 7 bases between. This CDR3 spans 12 amino acids. The CDR3 DNA reads as TGTGCCAGCAGCTTACTTGGGCATGGCTACACCTTC. Protein: CASSLLGHGYTF. The full variable domain, completed using reference TRBV7-4 and TRBJ1-2, is GAGVSQSPRYKVAKRGRDVALRCDSISGHVTLYWYRQTLGQGSEVLTYSQSDAQRDKSGRPSGRFSAERPERSVSTLKIQRTEQGDSAVYLCASSLLGHGYTFGSGTRLTVV.

At least ten counts were recorded for this clonotype. The rearrangement joins TRBV19 to TRBJ1-1; the D is unclear. The germline V gene has CDR1 LNHDA and CDR2 SQIVND (reference sequence). The CDR3 is 14 residues long. Trimming removed 5 bases from V and 6 bases from J, with 16 bases in between. Written as DNA, the CDR3 is TGTGCCAGTAGTGTCCGGACCTTGCCCGCTGAAGCTTTCTTT. Its translation: CASSVRTLPAEAFF.

This clonotype appeared a few times. The rearrangement links TRBV5-4 to TRBJ2-5, with 10 bases fitting TRBD1. Germline CDR1 reads SGHNT; CDR2 reads YYREEE (reference sequence). V lost 3 bases, J lost 6 bases, and 2 bases stayed unmatched. The CDR3 contains 13 residues. DNA for the CDR3: TGTGCCAGCAGCTCGGGACAGGGGCAGACCCAGTACTTC. It is translated as CASSSGQGQTQYF.

The genes are TRBV24-1 and TRBJ2-5; D call uncertain. V gave up 4 bases and J gave up 5 bases, with 10 bases separating them. Germline V lookup: CDR1 KGHDR, CDR2 SFDVKD. The length of the CDR3 is 13 residues. The CDR3 sequence: CATSDSRRETQYF. CDR3 in DNA: TGTGCCACCAGTGACTCGAGGCGGGAGACCCAGTACTTC.

This chain joins TRBV20-1 and TRBJ2-7, with D tentatively TRBD2 (6 bases). V was pared by 2 bases and J by 1 base, with 12 bases between. Germline V gene sequence: CDR1 DFQATT, CDR2 SNEGSKA (reference sequence). The CDR3 consists of 14 residues. The CDR3 DNA reads TGCAGTGCTAGACCCGGGACTCGATCCTACGAGCAGTACTTC. Protein: CSARPGTRSYEQYF.

The table lists this clonotype with many counts. This chain joins TRBV5-1 and TRBJ2-3; D gene unclear. V lost 4 bases, J lost 4 bases, and 10 bases lay in between. CDR1 and CDR2 from the germline V gene are SGHRS and YFSETQ. The CDR3 is made up of 13 amino acids. This CDR3 reads CASSIRPADTQYF. CDR3 DNA sequence: TGCGCCAGCAGCATTCGACCAGCAGATACGCAGTATTTT. Combining the CDR3 with reference TRBV5-1 and TRBJ2-3 gives the whole variable domain KAGVTQTPRYLIKTRGQQVTLSCSPISGHRSVSWYQQTPGQGLQFLFEYFSETQRNKGNFPGRFSGRQFSNSRSEMNVSTLELGDSALYLCASSIRPADTQYFGPGTRLTVL.

J is TRBJ2-7 and V is TRBV5-1, with TRBD1 identical over 9 bases. Germline assignment: CDR1 SGHRS and CDR2 YFSETQ. The CDR3 contains 13 residues. Losses at the gene ends were 1 base for V and 8 bases for J; bases not matched to a gene: 4. CDR3 residues: CASSLWDRDKQYF. The CDR3 DNA sequence: TGCGCCAGCAGCTTGTGGGACAGGGACAAGCAGTACTTC.

The chain combines TRBV20-1 with TRBJ2-2, with 13 bases fitting TRBD2. CDR3 length: 17 residues. The ends lost 4 bases at V and 4 bases at J; junction bases unmatched: 9. Germline V gene sequence: CDR1 DFQATT, CDR2 SNEGSKA (reference sequence). CDR3 in amino acids: CSATRTSGRGGTGELFF. CDR3 nucleotides: TGCAGTGCTACCCGGACTAGCGGGAGAGGGGGCACCGGGGAGCTGTTTTTT.

The chain employs TRBV29-1 and TRBJ2-3, with D perhaps assigned TRBD1 or TRBD2 (6 bases each). Germline CDR1 reads SQVTM; CDR2 reads ANQGSEA. This CDR3 is 11 amino acids long. V lost 3 bases and J lost 7, with 8 bases in between. The CDR3 loop reads CSVEGGHTQYF. As DNA, the CDR3 is TGCAGCGTTGAGGGGGGCCATACGCAGTATTTT.

Many counts were recorded for this clonotype. CDR3 nucleotide sequence: TGTGCCAGCAACAGGGACTCTGGGGCCAACGTCCTGACTTTC. It is translated as CASNRDSGANVLTF. The V call is TRBV28, the J call TRBJ2-6, with D perhaps TRBD1 (6 bases). The V gene lost 7 bases and the J gene lost 0 bases, with 7 bases spanning the gap. The CDR3 covers 14 residues. Germline V gene sequence: CDR1 MDHEN, CDR2 SYDVKM.

This chain links TRBV7-9 with TRBJ1-1; D gene uncertain. CDR3 length: 15 amino acids. V was clipped by 3 bases and J by 10 bases, with 21 bases between them. Germline-derived CDR1 and CDR2 are SEHNR and FQNEAQ (reference sequence). CDR3: CASSLFRGLNTGAFF. CDR3 bases: TGTGCCAGCAGCTTGTTTCGGGGATTGAACACCGGAGCTTTCTTT.

V and J are TRBV5-1 and TRBJ2-6, with D possibly TRBD2 on 5 matching bases. Germline V lookup: CDR1 SGHRS, CDR2 YFSETQ. The CDR3 covers 16 residues. Deletions cut 0 bases from V and 2 bases from J, with 9 bases between. The CDR3 is CASSLDRGAGANVLTF. CDR3 bases: TGCGCCAGCAGCTTGGACCGGGGAGCTGGGGCCAACGTCCTGACTTTC.

This chain's CDR3 is CASSGLGGTGTKSPYEQYF. CDR3 coding DNA: TGTGCCAGCAGCGGCCTAGGGGGGACAGGAACAAAAAGCCCCTACGAGCAGTACTTC. The chain has TRBV9 and TRBJ2-7, with TRBD1 identical over 8 bases. The CDR3 length is 19 residues. Germline V gene lookup returns CDR1 SGDLS and CDR2 YYNGEE. V shed 3 bases and J 2 bases; nucleotides not matched to a gene: 19.

Only one count was recorded for this clonotype. The junction departs from germline at one end; a sequencing error may be responsible. The genes are TRBV4-1 and TRBJ2-3; the match to TRBD2 covers 10 bases. Looked up from germline, CDR1 is MGHRA and CDR2 is YSYEKL. This CDR3 is built from 15 residues. CDR3 sequence: CAGSQGTSDTDTQYF. DNA for the CDR3: TGCGCCGGCAGCCAAGGGACTAGCGACACAGATACGCAGTATTTT.

This clonotype was observed a few times. The chain couples TRBV29-1 to TRBJ2-7, with 11 bases identical to TRBD2. The CDR3 runs to 15 residues. Trimming took 1 base from V and 4 from J; bases not matched to a gene: 6. Germline V gene sequence: CDR1 SQVTM, CDR2 ANQGSEA. CDR3 sequence: CSVEGWLAGGYEQYF. The CDR3 DNA reads TGCAGCGTTGAAGGTTGGCTAGCGGGAGGATACGAGCAGTACTTC.

This clonotype was counted at least ten times. The chain employs TRBV5-6 and TRBJ2-7; 7 nucleotides agree with TRBD1. V lost 4 bases and J lost 5; bases outside the gene matches: 6. Looked up from germline, CDR1 is SGHDT and CDR2 is YYEEEE. The CDR3 runs to 13 residues. The CDR3: CASSHWTGHEQYF. CDR3 DNA: TGTGCCAGCAGCCACTGGACAGGCCACGAGCAGTACTTC. The full variable domain, with the rest looked up from reference TRBV5-6 and TRBJ2-7, is DAGVTQSPTHLIKTRGQQVTLRCSPKSGHDTVSWYQQALGQGPQFIFQYYEEEERQRGNFPDRFSGHQFPNYSSELNVNALLLGDSALYLCASSHWTGHEQYFGPGTRLTVT.

V gene TRBV6-5 combines with J gene TRBJ1-1; 8 bases match TRBD1. The germline gives CDR1 MNHEY, CDR2 SVGAGI. The CDR3 has 14 amino acids. After removal of 2 bases from V and 4 bases from J, the junction contained 3 bases not matched to a gene. CDR3 region: CASSYRQGITEAFF. The CDR3 nucleotides are TGTGCCAGCAGTTACAGACAGGGGATCACTGAAGCTTTCTTT.

Ten or more counts support this clonotype. The genes are TRBV4-1 and TRBJ2-2; D gene ambiguous. Germline V gene lookup returns CDR1 MGHRA and CDR2 YSYEKL. The CDR3 sequence is 17 residues long. V lost 3 bases to trimming and J lost 5 bases, with 19 bases between them. CDR3 sequence: CASSQLPPSSSTGELFF. CDR3 bases: TGCGCCAGCAGCCAGCTTCCTCCGAGCTCGAGTACCGGGGAGCTGTTTTTT.

This clonotype turned up a few times. The rearrangement joins TRBV12-3 or TRBV12-4 to TRBJ1-1; 7 bases agree with TRBD1. The V segment lost 6 bases and the J segment 0 bases; nucleotides outside the gene matches: 7. CDR3 length equals 15 residues. The CDR3, as DNA: TGTGCCAGCAGCCCGTGGGGACAGCTGAACACTGAAGCTTTCTTT. It encodes CASSPWGQLNTEAFF.

This clonotype has a count of ten or more. The chain carries TRBV29-1 and TRBJ2-2, with D maybe TRBD2 (6 bases). The CDR3 has 13 amino acids. V lost 6 bases and J 4 bases, leaving 12 bases between the germline ends. The germline V gene encodes CDR1 SQVTM and CDR2 ANQGSEA. DNA for the CDR3: TGCAGCGTCCGGCCCGGGGGCACCGGGGAGCTGTTTTTT. This translates into CSVRPGGTGELFF.